One TCR beta chain is described in this entry. Sequenced by immunoSEQ multiplex PCR; TCRdb stores in-frame clones only, minus some. Of approximately 700,000 clones in the sample, 73% are singletons; the top ten hold around 2%. Germline CDR1 reads SGHAT; CDR2 reads FQDESV (reference sequence). The CDR3 loop spans 15 amino acids. Losses at the gene ends were 5 bases for V and 5 bases for J; bases not matched to a gene: 11. The data stem from a study of shared clonotypes between healthy human individuals. Study details: A couple of women and three men aged 18 to 49 served as donors.

The receptor comes from a woman in her thirties in good health. The sequenced sample consisted of memory CD4+ T cells sorted from blood. Specified subset: CD45RA-negative fraction. This sequence joins TRBV11-1 and TRBJ2-5; 7 bases align to TRBD1. CDR3 amino acids: CASSPRQGSRETQYF. The CDR3 DNA reads TGTGCCAGCAGCCCGAGACAGGGAAGTAGGGAGACCCAGTACTTC. Filled out from reference TRBV11-1 and TRBJ2-5, the complete variable domain reads EAEVAQSPRYKITEKSQAVAFWCDPISGHATLYWYRQILGQGPELLVQFQDESVVDDSQLPKDRFSAERLKGVDSTLKIQPAELGDSAMYLCASSPRQGSRETQYFGPGTRLLVL.